This TCR beta chain was sequenced for a study of blood T cells in healthy people across ages. The authors ran a second PCR of roughly 6 to 11 cycles using a sample-barcoded 5' primer and a J-beta primer mix. TCRdb reanalysed the 5' RACE reads using MiXCR and keeps one entry per CDR3 protein. The sample has hundreds of thousands of distinct CDR3 sequences, more than 25% seen once. This clonotype was seen only a few times. As yet, its antigen is unknown. General observations from the study: From one million sequenced T cells, diversity estimates were lower bounds.

The sample also formed part of further work on T cells of mothers and their children. That study reports: The donors comprised six children and their three healthy Caucasian mothers. Biologically related mothers and children overlapped slightly more than unrelated pairs, a non-significant difference.

Sample: blood. This receptor was taken from a boy between 10 and 17 years old in good health.

The CDR3, as DNA: TGCGCCAGCAGCTTTGGAAATCTTGGCTCCTACAATGAGCAGTTCTTC. Translated: CASSFGNLGSYNEQFF. The V gene is TRBV5-1, the J gene TRBJ2-1, with unresolved D. Germline assignment: CDR1 SGHRS and CDR2 YFSETQ. V was clipped by 2 bases and J by 0 bases, with 12 bases between them. The CDR3 is 16 residues long. The variable domain in full, completed from reference TRBV5-1 and TRBJ2-1, reads KAGVTQTPRYLIKTRGQQVTLSCSPISGHRSVSWYQQTPGQGLQFLFEYFSETQRNKGNFPGRFSGRQFSNSRSEMNVSTLELGDSALYLCASSFGNLGSYNEQFFGPGTRLTVL.